The present TCR beta chain was sequenced within a study of OX40 agonist ivuxolimab in advanced cancers. Looking at the study overall: Patients received ivuxolimab, an agonistic anti-OX40 (CD134) antibody. Every 2 weeks, ivuxolimab was infused into the patients intravenously at between 0.01 and 10 mg/kg. Partial responses were achieved by three patients, one with hepatocellular carcinoma and two with cutaneous melanoma.

Anyone with autoimmune disease history or systemic immunosuppression was excluded. Clones were sequenced by immunoSEQ multiplex PCR, and TCRdb holds only the in-frame ones, with some missing. The sample contains approximately 80,000 clones, roughly 87% of which appear only once. V was pared by 5 bases and J by 7 bases, with 5 bases of the junction left unmatched. CDR1 is SEHNR, CDR2 FQNEAQ, per germline (reference sequence). This CDR3 region has 14 residues. The chain joins TRBV7-9 to TRBJ1-4; TRBD1 aligns across 9 bases. The TCR was taken from an adult with an advanced solid tumor such as melanoma, head and neck, liver or kidney cancer. Sequences were derived from CD4+ or CD8+ T cells sorted from blood, sampled in a trial of the OX40 agonist ivuxolimab. CDR3 protein: CASSNRQGVEKLFF. The CDR3 coding sequence is TGTGCCAGCAGCAACCGACAGGGGGTTGAAAAACTGTTTTTT.